This T cell receptor (beta chain) was captured by sequencing in a study of beta chain features in type 1 diabetes. Whole-study results and caveats: Type 1 diabetes patients had moderately but significantly shorter TCRB CDR3s in all four CD4+ subsets. Here, the possible influence of HLA type (on TCRB rearrangement) remained unresolved.

CD4+ naive, central memory, regulatory and stem cell-like memory cells were sorted via CD45RO/CCR7/CD25/CD127/CD95/CD27. Purity (above 98%) was reached by all sorted populations. Since all of the isolated RNA was reverse transcribed, expressed TCRB transcripts were what got sequenced. Generated by immunoSEQ multiplex PCR, the TCRdb table keeps only in-frame clones and is missing some. The table records roughly 260,000 clones, 20% of them present only once. V shed 8 bases, J shed 0 bases, and the junction held 9 bases outside the gene matches. Per germline, CDR1 SQVTM and CDR2 ANQGSEA. This CDR3 contains 15 residues. In this sample, this clone turned up a few times. Its target is unknown.

Sequenced: naive CD4+ T cells from blood. The TCR sequence derives from a woman aged 40-49 years with type 1 diabetes. The V call is TRBV29-1, the J call TRBJ2-2, with 7 bases matching TRBD1. The CDR3 is CSTRQGTANTGELFF. CDR3 nucleotides: TGCAGCACACGACAGGGAACCGCGAACACCGGGGAGCTGTTTTTT.